Included here is one T cell receptor beta chain sequence, with context. The antigen it binds to is not known. There are no base qualities to consult, and no much larger clone falls within one base. Sequences GTSNPN (CDR1) and SVGIG (CDR2) are obtained from the germline V gene (reference sequence). V is pared back by 6 bases and J by 11 bases, with 23 bases lying between the germline termini. The CDR3 measures 13 amino acids from cysteine to phenylalanine. Only the CDR3 part of the read is kept: 39 bases, read in frame from the first base. This specimen belongs to a study of blood T cell repertoires in COVID-19 (dated by TCRdb to about 2020). About the full investigation: Samples covering the acute and convalescent phases of COVID-19 were provided by collaborators in the United States, Italy and Spain. Samples came from the ongoing ImmuneRACE study (first 160 participants) plus 1,254 subjects from 6 global collaborators. HLA class I and class II types, where available, came from metadata supplied by the sample provider rather than from assay-based typing. The sample metadata nearly always contained a de-identified subject ID, COVID-19 status, age in years and sex. The repertoires were released in a freely available public database meant as a resource for research on the immune response to SARS-CoV-2. Subjects who had been exposed to COVID-19, were actively infected with it, or had recovered from it provided the deeply sampled blood TCRbeta repertoires that made up the dataset. The prospective study material was composed of cDNA or gDNA derived from T cells, B-cell-depleted T cells, or PBMCs. What the work shows at the level of the full study, not this receptor alone: The quantity of clinical and demographic metadata differed by source and by participant and was supplied without curation.

In the prospective study, participants were 18 to 89 years old, resided in approximately 22 geographic areas of the United States, and were enrolled through a virtual design. Cohort assignment in the prospective study relied on participant-reported clinical history from a screening survey and a study questionnaire. In the prospective study, mobile phlebotomists collected whole blood, serum and a nasopharyngeal or oropharyngeal swab from each participant. Over a roughly 2-month period, participants in the prospective study had the option of providing additional blood draws and questionnaires. Before DNA extraction, blood samples from the prospective study were shipped at room temperature or frozen. TCRbeta CDR3 regions were amplified from genomic DNA using the immunoSEQ Assay, a bias-controlled multiplex PCR. The study's processing was this. Nucleated cell counts per sample were estimated from amplification of reference gene primers within the assay. Sequence reads were collapsed and filtered to measure the absolute abundance of every unique TCRbeta CDR3 rearrangement. For each sample, productive Simpson clonality was calculated as the square root of Simpson's diversity index across productive rearrangements. In its TCRdb copy, this immuneACCESS table keeps in-frame sequences only and misses some clones. Where compared with another copy, unresolved V genes explain less than half of these, and the others have no known cause. V, J and clone size are those of that table, while D and trimming were read from the DNA. In all, the sample holds fewer than 200,000 clones, and roughly 87% of those were seen once. The biggest ten clones account for around 1.2% of the sample.

The sequence was collected from a human donor with acute COVID-19. The donor label of this sample is uncertain. The specimen sequenced was PBMCs or T cells enriched from blood (not recorded which). Here the chain combines TRBV30 and TRBJ2-7; possibly the D gene is TRBD1, per 6 matching bases. The DNA sequence is given as TGTGCCTGCGACACCGGGACACGAGCCTTGGAGTACTTC. This gives the protein CACDTGTRALEYF. Full variable domain (CDR3 extended with the reference TRBV30 and TRBJ2-7 proteins): SQTIHQWPATLVQPVGSPLSLECTVEGTSNPNLYWYRQAAGRGLQLLFYSVGIGQISSEVPQNLSASRPQDRQFILSSKKLLLSDSGFYLCACDTGTRALEYFGPGTRLTVT.